This T cell receptor beta chain was recorded in a study of OX40 agonist ivuxolimab in advanced cancers. Across the whole study: Among those enrolled, mean age was about 63 years (range about 23 to 79) and over 70% were male. Eligibility admitted prior anti-PD-1, anti-PD-L1 or anti-CTLA-4 therapy; approximately 40% had some.

Profiling relied on immunoSEQ multiplex PCR, and the TCRdb table lists in-frame clones only, not all of them. Found here are 60,000 to 75,000 clones, over 90% of them singletons; the top ten hold roughly 12%. A note on this clone: Its antigen is undetermined.

Overall study results and limits: At 0.1 to 3.0 mg/kg, CD4+ and CD8+ blood T cells expanded clonally by week 6.

The source material was CD4+ or CD8+ T cells sorted from blood, sampled in a trial of the OX40 agonist ivuxolimab. The clonotype was recovered from an adult with an advanced solid tumor such as melanoma, head and neck, liver or kidney cancer.

The CDR3 bases are TGTGCCAGCAGCGTAACTGTTCTGGACACTGAAGCTTTCTTT. Amino acid sequence: CASSVTVLDTEAFF. This sequence joins TRBV9 and TRBJ1-1; D gene ambiguous. The V gene's germline CDR1 is SGDLS and CDR2 YYNGEE. The CDR3 has 14 amino acids. Trimming removed 1 base at V and 3 bases at J, with 10 bases between.